The next 3 T cell receptor beta chains were all read from a single sample in a study of T cells in Graves' hyperthyroidism and ophthalmopathy. RNA transcripts provided the source from which TCR beta CDR3 regions were amplified. The TCR CDR3 was amplified in a first-round RT-PCR using the HTBI primer set. TCRdb recomputed calls from the multiplex PCR reads with MiXCR, one row per CDR3 protein. The data hold fewer than 500,000 distinct CDR3 sequences, with approximately 13% observed a single time. Material for sequencing was blood. The source of these receptors is a man aged 25 to 45 with Graves' hyperthyroidism that later progressed to Graves' ophthalmopathy.

The chain combines TRBV27 with TRBJ2-7, with D perhaps matching TRBD2 (6 bases). CDR3 length: 17 residues. Germline V gene sequence: CDR1 MNHEY, CDR2 SMNVEV (reference sequence). V lost 5 bases and J lost 6, with 26 bases in between. CDR3 loop: CASSVSPPGLYPLEQYF. CDR3 coding DNA: TGTGCCAGCAGTGTCTCACCTCCGGGACTCTATCCCCTCGAGCAGTACTTC.

The chain joins TRBV5-4 to TRBJ1-6; TRBD1 agrees at 7 bases. CDR1 is SGHNT and CDR2 is YYREEE in the germline V gene (reference sequence). This CDR3 spans 17 amino acids. Unmatched junction bases numbered 8, after V lost 1 base and J lost 4 bases. This chain's CDR3 is CASSLRQGLQYNSPLHF. Here the CDR3 DNA reads TGTGCCAGCAGCTTGAGACAGGGACTTCAGTATAATTCACCCCTCCACTTT.

The rearrangement joins TRBV9 to TRBJ1-2; the match to TRBD1 covers 8 bases. Losses at the gene ends were 0 bases for V and 4 bases for J; bases not matched to a gene: 2. The CDR3 extends over 14 amino acids. The V gene's germline CDR1 is SGDLS and CDR2 YYNGEE. The CDR3 is CASSVGTGPYGYTF. The CDR3, as DNA: TGTGCCAGCAGCGTAGGGACAGGGCCCTATGGCTACACCTTC.